Shown below are 9 T cell receptor beta chains from a single sample sequenced in a study of T cell responses to AZD1222 COVID-19 vaccine. Data came from immunoSEQ multiplex PCR; TCRdb stores just in-frame clones and leaves some out. The sample yields 100,000 to 140,000 clones, roughly 87% seen once. The source was peripheral blood, collected on day 0 of AZD1222 vaccination. These receptors all stem from an adult in good health.

This clone was counted only a few times. The gene calls are TRBV5-6 and TRBJ2-2; D not resolved. Per the germline V gene, CDR1 is SGHDT and CDR2 is YYEEEE. This CDR3 spans 14 amino acids. Deletions cut 1 base from V and 6 bases from J, with 10 bases between. The CDR3 nucleotides read TGTGCCAGCAGCTTGACAGAAACCCCCGGGGAGCTGTTTTTT. It is translated as CASSLTETPGELFF.

The chain couples TRBV7-6 to TRBJ2-2; TRBD1 matches 11 bases. After removal of 5 bases from V and 2 bases from J, the junction contained 1 base not matched to a gene. The germline CDR1 and CDR2 sequences are SGHVS and FNYEAQ. The CDR3 extends over 15 amino acids. CDR3 sequence (DNA): TGTGCCAGCAGCCGGACAGGGGGCAACACCGGGGAGCTGTTTTTT. This encodes CASSRTGGNTGELFF.

This clone was recorded only once. The V gene is TRBV13, the J gene TRBJ2-1, with D perhaps TRBD1 (6 bases). Germline values: CDR1 PRHDT, CDR2 FYEKMQ (reference sequence). The CDR3 covers 16 residues. Trimming cost V 6 bases and J 4 bases, with 19 bases left between them. The CDR3 sequence is CASRRSRGLLYNEQFF. Here the CDR3 DNA reads TGTGCCAGCAGAAGATCCAGGGGTTTACTGTACAATGAGCAGTTCTTC. The full variable domain, rest sourced from reference TRBV13 and TRBJ2-1, is AAGVIQSPRHLIKEKRETATLKCYPIPRHDTVYWYQQGPGQDPQFLISFYEKMQSDKGSIPDRFSAQQFSDYHSELNMSSLELGDSALYFCASRRSRGLLYNEQFFGPGTRLTVL.

The rearrangement links TRBV19 to TRBJ1-5; D is ambiguous. Germline-derived CDR1 and CDR2 are LNHDA and SQIVND (reference sequence). Trimming took 6 bases from V and 5 from J, leaving 8 bases between them. The CDR3 has 12 amino acids. The CDR3: CASSPPYQPQHF. In DNA form, the CDR3 reads TGTGCCAGTAGCCCCCCCTATCAGCCCCAGCATTTT. Filled out from reference TRBV19 and TRBJ1-5, the complete variable domain reads DGGITQSPKYLFRKEGQNVTLSCEQNLNHDAMYWYRQDPGQGLRLIYYSQIVNDFQKGDIAEGYSVSREKKESFPLTVTSAQKNPTAFYLCASSPPYQPQHFGDGTRLSIL.

This clone appeared a few times. This chain uses TRBV29-1 with TRBJ1-3, with 7 bases aligning to TRBD1. Per the germline V gene, CDR1 is SQVTM and CDR2 is ANQGSEA. This CDR3 is 14 amino acids long. Trimming removed 7 bases from V and 3 bases from J; junction bases left unmatched: 9. CDR3 bases: TGCAGCGCCCTCACAGGGGCCGATGGAAACACCATATATTTT. Protein sequence: CSALTGADGNTIYF.

The CDR3 region is CASSQPTRDRGYEQYF. The CDR3 DNA sequence: TGCGCCAGCAGCCAACCAACCCGGGACAGGGGATACGAGCAGTACTTC. The chain recombines TRBV4-1 with TRBJ2-7; 10 bases map to TRBD1. The germline V gene encodes CDR1 MGHRA and CDR2 YSYEKL. With V trimmed by 2 bases and J by 4 bases, 8 bases remained unmatched. The CDR3 totals 16 residues.

This clone was seen only once. This chain links TRBV7-9 with TRBJ1-3; 9 bases fit TRBD1. J gave up 2 bases and V 1 base, and 9 bases lay outside the gene matches. The CDR3 spans 18 residues. Germline V gene data show CDR1 as SEHNR and CDR2 as FQNEAQ (reference sequence). This chain's CDR3 is CASSLVGGTGKAGNTIYF. CDR3 nucleotide sequence: TGTGCCAGCAGCTTAGTTGGGGGGACAGGGAAGGCTGGAAACACCATATATTTT.

This chain uses TRBV4-3 with TRBJ2-7; the D call may be TRBD1 or TRBD2 (5 bases each). Germline CDR1 is LGHNA and CDR2 is YSLEER. CDR3 length: 13 amino acids. Trimming shortened V by 0 bases and J by 9 bases, and 12 bases separated the two germline ends. Here the CDR3 reads CASSQDIIGGQYF. CDR3 sequence (DNA): TGCGCCAGCAGCCAAGATATAATTGGGGGGCAGTACTTC.

The rearrangement uses TRBV11-2 and TRBJ2-1; tentatively, D is TRBD2 (5 bases). Germline loops: CDR1 SGHAT, CDR2 FQNNGV. V lost 5 bases and J lost 3, with 11 bases in between. The CDR3 length is 14 residues. CDR3 bases: TGTGCCAGCAGCCCCCCCCGGGACTACAATGAGCAGTTCTTC. This gives the protein CASSPPRDYNEQFF.